The 32 T cell receptor beta chains listed next were all sequenced from one sample in a study of response to subunit inactivated influenza vaccine. MiXCR was run by TCRdb on the RT-PCR reads, yielding one entry per CDR3 protein. The sample includes hundreds of thousands of distinct CDR3 sequences, more than 10% of them seen just once. Sequenced material: non-naive T cells sorted from PBMCs, taken approximately 15 days before vaccination. These receptors were taken from a man aged 50 or older who received an inactivated influenza vaccine.

This clonotype has a handful of counts. The gene calls are TRBV14 and TRBJ2-4, with D unresolved. From germline, CDR1 is SGHDN and CDR2 FVKESK. V lost 0 bases, J lost 0 bases, and 9 bases lay in between. The CDR3 loop spans 16 amino acids. The DNA of the CDR3 is TGTGCCAGCAGCCAAGATTTAGGGATAGCCAAAAACATTCAGTACTTC. Translating it yields CASSQDLGIAKNIQYF.

The CDR3 loop reads CASSSRDTVGTGELFF. The CDR3 coding sequence is TGTGCCAGCAGCTCTAGAGACACCGTCGGAACCGGGGAGCTGTTTTTT. The chain is built from TRBV11-3 and TRBJ2-2; D ambiguous. The CDR3 contains 16 residues. V lost 4 bases, J lost 5 bases, and 17 bases lay in between. Germline CDR1 SGHNT, CDR2 YENEEA. The variable domain in full, with the rest retrieved from reference TRBV11-3 and TRBJ2-2, is EAGVVQSPRYKIIEKKQPVAFWCNPISGHNTLYWYLQNLGQGPELLIRYENEEAVDDSQLPKDRFSAERLKGVDSTLKIQPAELGDSAVYLCASSSRDTVGTGELFFGEGSRLTVL.

The table lists this clonotype with a few counts. The chain has TRBV29-1 and TRBJ2-1, with 10 bases fitting TRBD2. Germline V gene sequence: CDR1 SQVTM, CDR2 ANQGSEA. CDR3 length: 17 residues. V trimming: 5 bases; J trimming: 6 bases; junction bases outside the gene matches: 16. CDR3 sequence (DNA): TGCAGCGTTTTTCAGCCTAGCGGGAGTGTAAGAGGCAATGAGCAGTTCTTC. Translated: CSVFQPSGSVRGNEQFF.

V usage is TRBV5-1 and J usage is TRBJ1-2, with 7 bases fitting TRBD1. Looked up from germline, CDR1 is SGHRS and CDR2 is YFSETQ. The V segment lost 1 base and the J segment 4 bases; nucleotides outside the gene matches: 1. The CDR3 is 13 amino acids. In DNA form, the CDR3 reads TGCGCCAGCAGCTTGACAGGGGCCTATGGCTACACCTTC. This sequence encodes CASSLTGAYGYTF.

This clonotype was recorded at least ten times. The V gene is TRBV28, the J gene TRBJ2-3; 8 bases fit TRBD1. The CDR3 consists of 16 residues. V dropped 5 bases and J dropped 4; count of bases not matched to a gene: 11. Germline V CDR1 and CDR2: MDHEN, SYDVKM. In nucleotides, the CDR3 is TGTGCCAGCAGTCCAATTCTTCAGGGGGCATCAGATACGCAGTATTTT. Translation: CASSPILQGASDTQYF.

This clonotype came up a few times. The V call is TRBV20-1, the J call TRBJ2-1, with a weak D call TRBD1 (6 bases). V lost 3 bases and J 7 bases, leaving 16 bases between the germline ends. Per germline, CDR1 DFQATT and CDR2 SNEGSKA (reference sequence). There are 14 residues in the CDR3. CDR3 region: CSASPDSRGNEQFF. In DNA form, the CDR3 reads TGCAGTGCTAGCCCGGACAGTAGAGGGAATGAGCAGTTCTTC.

This rearrangement joins TRBV7-3 to TRBJ2-5; D gene unclear. There are 13 residues in the CDR3. Germline V gives CDR1 SGHTA, CDR2 FQGTGA. V was shortened by 1 base and J by 5 bases, with 8 bases between the two germline ends. The CDR3 loop reads CASSLNTVETQYF. The CDR3 nucleotides are TGTGCCAGCAGCTTAAATACCGTGGAGACCCAGTACTTC.

The rearrangement links TRBV18 to TRBJ2-2; D ambiguous. This CDR3 has 15 amino acids. The germline CDR1 and CDR2 sequences are KGHSH and LQKENI. V shed 0 bases and J shed 2 bases, with 7 bases lying between them. The CDR3 loop reads CASSPPRVNTGELFF. The CDR3 DNA follows: TGTGCCAGCTCACCACCAAGGGTTAACACCGGGGAGCTGTTTTTT.

The chain combines TRBV20-1 with TRBJ2-1, with 10 bases lining up with TRBD1. This CDR3 spans 14 amino acids. Trimming cost V 4 bases and J 6 bases; bases outside gene matches: 6. Germline values: CDR1 DFQATT, CDR2 SNEGSKA (reference sequence). The CDR3 DNA reads as TGCAGTGCTACCTCCGGGACAGGGGCCAATGAGCAGTTCTTC. Translated, it gives CSATSGTGANEQFF.

The J gene is TRBJ2-7, the V gene TRBV9, with D tentatively TRBD1 or TRBD2 (5 bases each). Germline V CDR1 and CDR2: SGDLS, YYNGEE. The V end lost 3 bases, the J end lost 3 bases, and 16 bases lay between the germline ends. This CDR3 is built from 15 residues. DNA of the CDR3: TGTGCCAGCAGCGCTCGTTCCGGGACCTACTACGAGCAGTACTTC. It is translated as CASSARSGTYYEQYF.

This clonotype was seen ten or more times. The J gene is TRBJ2-5, the V gene TRBV12-3 or TRBV12-4; 8 nucleotides align to TRBD1. V trimming: 8 bases; J trimming: 3 bases; junction bases outside the gene matches: 2. The CDR3 is made up of 12 amino acids. In nucleotides, the CDR3 is TGTGCCAGCTCGGACAGGGAAGAGACCCAGTACTTC. Encoded protein: CASSDREETQYF.

V and J are TRBV3-1 and TRBJ2-1; the match to TRBD2 covers 11 bases. CDR1 is LGHDT, CDR2 YNNKEL, per germline (reference sequence). Germline trimming cut 6 bases from V and 7 bases from J; bases unmatched to any gene: 8. The CDR3 runs 15 residues. The CDR3 protein is CASRTTSGTGNEQFF. The CDR3 DNA sequence: TGTGCCAGCAGGACGACTAGCGGGACGGGTAATGAGCAGTTCTTC.

In its sample, this clonotype was seen many times. The J gene is TRBJ1-1, the V gene TRBV6-1, with D possibly TRBD1 on 5 matching bases. CDR1 is MNHNS and CDR2 is SASEGT in the germline V gene. V was pared by 1 base and J by 3 bases, with 12 bases between. The CDR3 loop spans 15 amino acids. The CDR3 sequence: CASSEVVGPHTEAFF. CDR3 bases: TGTGCCAGCAGTGAAGTTGTGGGGCCTCACACTGAAGCTTTCTTT.

The chain employs TRBV5-6 and TRBJ2-3; 10 nucleotides agree with TRBD1. The CDR3 sequence is 15 residues long. V lost 0 bases and J lost 4; bases outside the gene matches: 2. Germline V gene lookup returns CDR1 SGHDT and CDR2 YYEEEE. CDR3 sequence reads: CASSLGDRGSDTQYF. The CDR3 DNA reads TGTGCCAGCAGCTTGGGGGACAGGGGATCAGATACGCAGTATTTT.

This clonotype was observed at least ten times. The rearrangement uses TRBV29-1 and TRBJ1-1; D gene uncertain. Trimming took off 4 bases at V and 7 bases at J, with 16 bases between the two ends. Germline V lookup: CDR1 SQVTM, CDR2 ANQGSEA. There are 13 residues in the CDR3. CDR3 DNA: TGCAGCGTTGCCATTTACGAAAGTGTTGAAGCTTTCTTT. Protein product: CSVAIYESVEAFF.

This clonotype was seen more than once but under ten times. The chain couples TRBV21-1 to TRBJ2-7. TRBV21-1 is a pseudogene locus. The CDR3 consists of 13 residues. The CDR3 spells CASSQRAGNEQYF. The CDR3 DNA is TGTGCCAGCAGCCAAAGGGCAGGGAACGAGCAGTACTTC.

This clonotype was counted at least ten times. The chain has TRBV12-3 or TRBV12-4 and TRBJ1-1, with D perhaps TRBD1 (6 bases). The ends were cut back, 5 bases at V and 4 bases at J, with 14 bases in the middle. The CDR3 spans 14 residues. CDR3 nucleotide sequence: TGTGCCAGCAGTCAGACAGGAGTCGGCACTGAAGCTTTCTTT. Translating gives CASSQTGVGTEAFF.

This clonotype occurred many times. The chain is built from TRBV29-1 and TRBJ2-7; no clear D gene. The V gene lost 3 bases and the J gene lost 3 bases, with 6 bases spanning the gap. Germline V gene data show CDR1 as SQVTM and CDR2 as ANQGSEA. The CDR3 consists of 11 residues. CDR3 loop: CSVENSYEQYF. The CDR3 nucleotides are TGCAGCGTTGAGAACAGCTACGAGCAGTACTTC.

The V call is TRBV20-1, the J call TRBJ2-2; TRBD2 matches 8 bases. This CDR3 region has 14 residues. The trim removed 6 bases at V and 1 base at J, leaving 4 bases unmatched. Germline-derived CDR1 and CDR2 are DFQATT and SNEGSKA (reference sequence). The CDR3 is CSARTSRNTGELFF. Written as DNA, the CDR3 is TGCAGTGCCCGGACTAGCAGGAACACCGGGGAGCTGTTTTTT.

This clonotype was recorded a few times. This chain links TRBV20-1 with TRBJ1-1, with D unclear. The CDR3 is 13 amino acids. V was cut by 1 base and J by 0 bases, with 6 bases left in between. Germline V gene lookup returns CDR1 DFQATT and CDR2 SNEGSKA (reference sequence). The CDR3 here is CSARVQLNTEAFF. CDR3 in DNA: TGCAGTGCTAGAGTACAGTTGAACACTGAAGCTTTCTTT.

This clonotype has only a few counts. This chain links TRBV5-1 with TRBJ2-2; the match to TRBD1 covers 9 bases. The CDR3 is made up of 15 amino acids. Germline values: CDR1 SGHRS, CDR2 YFSETQ. V was clipped by 4 bases and J by 5 bases; unmatched bases: 6. The CDR3 nucleotides read TGCGCCAGCAGCCGACAGGGGGGAGATACCGGGGAGCTGTTTTTT. This sequence encodes CASSRQGGDTGELFF.

This clonotype showed up just a few times. The rearrangement uses TRBV4-3 and TRBJ1-2; TRBD1 might be the D (5 bases). The CDR3 runs 15 residues. Per the germline V gene, CDR1 is LGHNA and CDR2 is YSLEER. Deletions cut 0 bases from V and 7 bases from J, with 15 bases between. The CDR3 reads CASSQDAKGRSGYTF. In nucleotides, the CDR3 is TGCGCCAGCAGCCAAGATGCGAAGGGGCGGAGTGGCTACACCTTC.

The chain couples TRBV15 to TRBJ2-7; weak D call: TRBD2 (6 bases). Trimming cost V 3 bases and J 2 bases, with 14 bases left between them. This CDR3 contains 15 residues. The germline V gene has CDR1 LNHNV and CDR2 YYDKDF (reference sequence). CDR3 residues: CATSRAGTQAYEQYF. CDR3 sequence (DNA): TGTGCCACCAGCAGGGCGGGAACGCAGGCCTACGAGCAGTACTTC.

This clonotype was found a few times. The chain links TRBV7-2 to TRBJ2-5, with D possibly being TRBD2 (5 bases). Per germline, CDR1 SGHTA and CDR2 FQGNSA. CDR3 length: 14 amino acids. The V gene lost 5 bases and the J gene lost 1 base, with 11 bases spanning the gap. The CDR3 is CASSPGLVQETQYF. The CDR3, as DNA: TGTGCCAGCAGCCCCGGACTTGTCCAAGAGACCCAGTACTTC.

The chain joins TRBV20-1 to TRBJ1-1; D might be TRBD1 (5 bases). This CDR3 spans 13 amino acids. CDR1 and CDR2 from the germline V gene are DFQATT and SNEGSKA (reference sequence). Trimming removed 6 bases at V and 1 base at J, with 12 bases between. CDR3 bases: TGCAGTGCGGTTGGGACGGAGAACACTGAAGCTTTCTTT. Amino acids: CSAVGTENTEAFF.

The table lists this clonotype with many counts. The rearrangement joins TRBV25-1 to TRBJ1-2, with a weak D call TRBD1 (5 bases). V was cut by 4 bases and J by 8 bases, with 17 bases left in between. The CDR3 covers 14 residues. Germline V gene data show CDR1 as MGHDK and CDR2 as SYGVNS. The CDR3 loop is CASSALGAALGYTF. CDR3 bases: TGTGCCAGCAGTGCTCTAGGGGCCGCCCTGGGCTACACCTTC.

This clonotype has ten or more counts. V is TRBV5-1 and J is TRBJ2-4; 8 nucleotides line up with TRBD2. The CDR3 is 16 residues long. Germline V gene data show CDR1 as SGHRS and CDR2 as YFSETQ. V lost 4 bases, J lost 8 bases, and 14 bases stayed unmatched. The DNA of the CDR3 is TGCGCCAGCAGCCTTCTGGGAGGTAGCGGGGAGGACATTCAGTACTTC. It translates to CASSLLGGSGEDIQYF.

The chain is built from TRBV20-1 and TRBJ2-7, with 8 nucleotides matching TRBD1. Germline values: CDR1 DFQATT, CDR2 SNEGSKA (reference sequence). The CDR3 has 14 amino acids. V was pared by 2 bases and J by 2 bases, with 5 bases of the junction left unmatched. DNA for the CDR3: TGCAGTGCTAGAAGGACGGACAGGGCCTACGAGCAGTACTTC. It is translated as CSARRTDRAYEQYF.

The rearrangement joins TRBV28 to TRBJ2-2, with D possibly being TRBD1 or TRBD2 (5 bases each). The CDR3 runs 14 residues. Germline CDR1 is MDHEN and CDR2 is SYDVKM. V lost 8 bases and J lost 1, with 11 bases in between. The CDR3 DNA reads as TGTGCCAGCGGTGGGGACCGGAACACCGGGGAGCTGTTTTTT. It yields the protein CASGGDRNTGELFF.

This clonotype was picked up a small number of times. This chain links TRBV10-3 with TRBJ2-3; tentatively, D is TRBD2 (5 bases). Trimming took off 3 bases at V and 2 bases at J, with 15 bases between the two ends. The CDR3 consists of 16 residues. Germline CDR1 and CDR2: ENHRY and SYGVKD. The CDR3 is CAISDGGPRVTDTQYF. DNA for the CDR3: TGTGCCATCAGTGATGGCGGGCCAAGAGTCACAGATACGCAGTATTTT.

The sample holds a few counts of this clonotype. The chain combines TRBV5-1 with TRBJ2-6; D not certain. Germline CDR1 and CDR2: SGHRS and YFSETQ. CDR3 length: 17 amino acids. The V end was cut by 0 bases, the J end by 2 bases, with 12 bases between. CDR3 amino acids: CASSLVGVPTGANVLTF. CDR3 coding DNA: TGCGCCAGCAGCTTGGTTGGGGTCCCAACTGGGGCCAACGTCCTGACTTTC.

This clonotype was detected a few times. The chain recombines TRBV27 with TRBJ2-5; D not resolved. The germline CDR1 and CDR2 sequences are MNHEY and SMNVEV (reference sequence). This CDR3 spans 14 amino acids. V shed 6 bases and J shed 0 bases, with 11 bases lying between them. The CDR3 nucleotides read TGTGCCAGCAGGCCCGGGCCACACCAAGAGACCCAGTACTTC. Translating gives CASRPGPHQETQYF.